This T cell receptor beta chain comes out of a study of Graves' ophthalmopathy and Graves' hyperthyroidism. Study observations and caveats: Detected in blood as well were most expanded thyroid clonotypes with frequency above 0.001.

The term stable hyperthyroidism indicated an absence of ophthalmopathy within 18 months of follow-up. Patients were left out if they had other autoimmune diseases, uncontrolled infections, pregnancy or lactation. Thyroid ultrasound, orbital computed tomography, TRAb, serum thyroxine and clinical symptoms formed the basis of diagnosis. CDR3 length: 14 residues. Germline CDR1 reads MNHEY; CDR2 reads SVGAGI. This clonotype was observed at least ten times. What it binds is not known. Compared with germline, one end of the junction differs, possibly owing to a read error. The study amplified TCR beta CDR3 regions using RNA transcripts. An initial RT-PCR round employing HTBI primers preceded a second-round multiplex PCR. TCRdb ran MiXCR on the multiplex PCR reads and lists one entry per CDR3 protein. The table records approximately 410,000 distinct CDR3 sequences, 15% of them present only once.

The origin of this receptor is a woman under 30 with stable Graves' hyperthyroidism. The rearrangement uses TRBV6-5 and TRBJ1-1; D gene uncertain. Sequencing input: peripheral blood. This chain's CDR3 is CASSYSTGYTEAFF. In DNA, the CDR3 is TGTGCCAGCAGCTACTCGACGGGTTACACTGAAGCTTTCTTT.